This T cell receptor (beta chain) was sequenced during a study of OX40 agonist ivuxolimab in advanced cancers. Per the germline V gene, CDR1 is SGHNT and CDR2 is YYREEE (reference sequence). The CDR3 runs to 17 residues. The V end was cut by 0 bases, the J end by 1 base, with 13 bases between. The data were produced by immunoSEQ multiplex PCR, yet TCRdb's version contains in-frame clones alone and is incomplete. The profile shows about 83,000 clones, 85% to 95% of them singletons. The chain recombines TRBV5-4 with TRBJ2-2, with D maybe TRBD2 (5 bases). This TCR came from an adult with an advanced solid tumor such as melanoma, head and neck, liver or kidney cancer. The input for sequencing was CD4+ or CD8+ T cells sorted from blood, taken in a trial of the OX40 agonist ivuxolimab. The CDR3 nucleotides are TGTGCCAGCAGCTTGGAGCCGAGCGGACTGAACACCGGGGAGCTGTTTTTT. Translating gives CASSLEPSGLNTGELFF.